This T cell receptor (beta chain) was found in a study of blood T cell repertoires in COVID-19. Study in general: Sources were T cells, B-cell-depleted T cells, or PBMCs; the material itself was cDNA or gDNA.

Clones were sequenced by immunoSEQ multiplex PCR, and TCRdb holds only the in-frame ones, with some missing. Among 100,000 to 150,000 clones listed, about 89% were seen once. The CDR3 is made up of 14 amino acids. With 5 bases clipped from V and 2 bases from J, the junction kept 2 bases outside the gene matches. The V gene's germline CDR1 is SGHVS and CDR2 FNYEAQ. The TCR was taken from a woman in her seventies with COVID-19, enrolled during active disease. Input material: peripheral blood. The V gene is TRBV7-6, the J gene TRBJ1-3, with 8 bases identical to TRBD1. The CDR3 coding sequence is TGTGCCAGCAGCCAGGACAGGGCTGGAAACACCATATATTTT. This encodes CASSQDRAGNTIYF.